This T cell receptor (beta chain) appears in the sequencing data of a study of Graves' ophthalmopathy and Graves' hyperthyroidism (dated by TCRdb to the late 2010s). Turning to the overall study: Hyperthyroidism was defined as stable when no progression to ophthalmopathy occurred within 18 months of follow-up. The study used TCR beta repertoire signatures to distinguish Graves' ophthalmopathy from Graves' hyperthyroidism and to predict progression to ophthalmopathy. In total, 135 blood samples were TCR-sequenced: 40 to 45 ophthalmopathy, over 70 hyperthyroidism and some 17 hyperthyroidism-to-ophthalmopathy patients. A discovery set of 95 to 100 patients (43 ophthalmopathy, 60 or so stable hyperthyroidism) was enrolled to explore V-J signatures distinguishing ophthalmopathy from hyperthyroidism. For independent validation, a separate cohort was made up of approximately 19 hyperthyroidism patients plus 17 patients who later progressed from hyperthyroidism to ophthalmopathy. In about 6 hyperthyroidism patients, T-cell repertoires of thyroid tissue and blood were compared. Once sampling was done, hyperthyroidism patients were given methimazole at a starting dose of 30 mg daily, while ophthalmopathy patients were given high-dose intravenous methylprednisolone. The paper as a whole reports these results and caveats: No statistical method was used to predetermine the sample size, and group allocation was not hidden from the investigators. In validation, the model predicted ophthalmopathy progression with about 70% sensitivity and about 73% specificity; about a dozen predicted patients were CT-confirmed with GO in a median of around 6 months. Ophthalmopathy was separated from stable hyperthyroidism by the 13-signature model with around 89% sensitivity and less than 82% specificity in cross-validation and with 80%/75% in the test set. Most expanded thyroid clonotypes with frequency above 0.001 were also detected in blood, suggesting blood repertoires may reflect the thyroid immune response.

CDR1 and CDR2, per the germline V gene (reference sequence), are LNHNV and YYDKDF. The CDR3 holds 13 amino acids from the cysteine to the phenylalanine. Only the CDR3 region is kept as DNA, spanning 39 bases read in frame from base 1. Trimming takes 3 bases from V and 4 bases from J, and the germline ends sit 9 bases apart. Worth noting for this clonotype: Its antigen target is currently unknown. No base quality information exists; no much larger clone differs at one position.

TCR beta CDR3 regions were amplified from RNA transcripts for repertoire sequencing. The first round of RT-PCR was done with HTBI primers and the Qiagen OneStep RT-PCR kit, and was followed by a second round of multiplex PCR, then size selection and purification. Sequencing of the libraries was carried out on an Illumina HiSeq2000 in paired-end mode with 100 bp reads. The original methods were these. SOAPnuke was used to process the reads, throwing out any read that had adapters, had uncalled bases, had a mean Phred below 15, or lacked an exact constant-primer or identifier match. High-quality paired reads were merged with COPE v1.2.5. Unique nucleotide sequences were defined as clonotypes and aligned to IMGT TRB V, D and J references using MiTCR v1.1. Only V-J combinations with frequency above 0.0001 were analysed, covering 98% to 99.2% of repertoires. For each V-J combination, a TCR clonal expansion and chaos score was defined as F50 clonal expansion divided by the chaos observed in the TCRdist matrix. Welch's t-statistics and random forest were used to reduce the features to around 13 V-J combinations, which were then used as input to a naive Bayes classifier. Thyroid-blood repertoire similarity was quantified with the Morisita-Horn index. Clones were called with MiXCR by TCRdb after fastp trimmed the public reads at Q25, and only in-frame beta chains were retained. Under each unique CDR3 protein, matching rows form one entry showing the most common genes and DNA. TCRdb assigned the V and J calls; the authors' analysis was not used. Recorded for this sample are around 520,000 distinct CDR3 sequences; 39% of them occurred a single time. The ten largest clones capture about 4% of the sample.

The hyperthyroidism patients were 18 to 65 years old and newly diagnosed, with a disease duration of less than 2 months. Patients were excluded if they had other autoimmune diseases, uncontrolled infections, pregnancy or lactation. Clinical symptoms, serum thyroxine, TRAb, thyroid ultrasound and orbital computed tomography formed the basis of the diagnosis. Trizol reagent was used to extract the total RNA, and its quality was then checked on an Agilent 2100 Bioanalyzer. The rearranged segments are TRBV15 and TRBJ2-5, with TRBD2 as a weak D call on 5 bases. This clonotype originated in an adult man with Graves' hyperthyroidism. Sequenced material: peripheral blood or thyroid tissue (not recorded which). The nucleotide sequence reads TGTGCCACCAGCAGGGGTGGAGGAGAGACCCAGTACTTC. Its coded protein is CATSRGGGETQYF. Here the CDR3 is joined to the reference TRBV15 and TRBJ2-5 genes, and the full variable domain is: DAMVIQNPRYQVTQFGKPVTLSCSQTLNHNVMYWYQQKSSQAPKLLFHYYDKDFNNEADTPDNFQSRRPNTSFCFLDIRSPGLGDTAMYLCATSRGGGETQYFGPGTRLLVL.